These 26 T cell receptor beta chains came from one sample sequenced in a study of blood T cell repertoires in COVID-19. The protocol was immunoSEQ multiplex PCR, while the TCRdb copy is restricted to in-frame clones and leaves out a portion. The data show 85,000 to 95,000 clones, approximately 88% seen once. Sequenced sample: peripheral blood. The receptor set was obtained from a man in his fifties or sixties with COVID-19, enrolled during active disease.

The rearrangement links TRBV11-3 to TRBJ2-5, with 12 nucleotides matching TRBD2. Germline CDR1 and CDR2: SGHNT and YENEEA. This CDR3 is built from 17 residues. Trimming cost V 4 bases and J 4 bases; bases outside gene matches: 10. CDR3 in amino acids: CASSSGLAGNLGETQYF. CDR3 DNA sequence: TGTGCCAGCAGCTCCGGACTAGCGGGAAACCTTGGAGAGACCCAGTACTTC. The whole variable domain, filled in from reference TRBV11-3 and TRBJ2-5, reads EAGVVQSPRYKIIEKKQPVAFWCNPISGHNTLYWYLQNLGQGPELLIRYENEEAVDDSQLPKDRFSAERLKGVDSTLKIQPAELGDSAVYLCASSSGLAGNLGETQYFGPGTRLLVL.

V is TRBV30 and J is TRBJ2-1; D remains ambiguous. Deletions cut 0 bases from V and 7 bases from J, with 10 bases between. The CDR3 has 13 residues. The germline gives CDR1 GTSNPN, CDR2 SVGIG (reference sequence). This CDR3 reads CAWSVLGRNEQFF. DNA for the CDR3: TGTGCCTGGAGTGTACTCGGCAGGAATGAGCAGTTCTTC.

The CDR3 nucleotides read TGTGCCAGCAGCTTAGTTGGAGACGGCACTGAAGCTTTCTTT. The encoded protein is CASSLVGDGTEAFF. The genes are TRBV11-2 and TRBJ1-1; D ambiguous. V shed 1 base and J shed 4 bases, with 10 bases lying between them. The CDR3 covers 14 residues. The germline V gene encodes CDR1 SGHAT and CDR2 FQNNGV. The full variable domain, completed using reference TRBV11-2 and TRBJ1-1, is EAGVAQSPRYKIIEKRQSVAFWCNPISGHATLYWYQQILGQGPKLLIQFQNNGVVDDSQLPKDRFSAERLKGVDSTLKIQPAKLEDSAVYLCASSLVGDGTEAFFGQGTRLTVV.

This clone was counted a single time. This sequence joins TRBV24-1 and TRBJ2-1; 12 bases are shared with TRBD2. Per the germline V gene, CDR1 is KGHDR and CDR2 is SFDVKD. Trimming removed 1 base from V and 5 bases from J; junction bases left unmatched: 5. The CDR3 sequence is 17 residues long. The CDR3 nucleotides are TGTGCCACCAGTGATTTTAGACTAGCGGGAGACAACAATGAGCAGTTCTTC. Translated, it gives CATSDFRLAGDNNEQFF.

The chain couples TRBV7-2 to TRBJ2-7; D gene uncertain. Trimming removed 7 bases at V and 6 bases at J, with 16 bases between. Germline V CDR1 and CDR2: SGHTA, FQGNSA. The CDR3 extends over 13 amino acids. DNA of the CDR3: TGTGCCAGCACCTCCTTTGGCCCGGGCGAGCAGTACTTC. It specifies CASTSFGPGEQYF.

This clone has a single count. Here the CDR3 reads CASSLANPGTEAFF. DNA of the CDR3: TGCGCCAGCAGCCTGGCCAACCCAGGCACTGAAGCTTTCTTT. The chain employs TRBV5-1 and TRBJ1-1; D is unclear. The CDR3 has 14 amino acids. CDR1 is SGHRS, CDR2 YFSETQ, per germline. With 4 bases removed from V and 4 bases from J, the gap between germline ends came to 14 bases.

The chain combines TRBV7-2 with TRBJ2-5, with a tentative D call TRBD2 (6 bases). This CDR3 comprises 13 residues. V was shortened by 5 bases and J by 3 bases, with 10 bases between the two germline ends. CDR1 and CDR2 from the germline V gene are SGHTA and FQGNSA. CDR3 sequence: CASSQVAEETQYF. The CDR3 DNA follows: TGTGCCAGCAGCCAGGTAGCGGAAGAGACCCAGTACTTC.

The V gene is TRBV4-1, the J gene TRBJ2-3; a possible D gene is TRBD1 (6 bases). From germline, CDR1 is MGHRA and CDR2 YSYEKL. Trimming cost V 1 base and J 7 bases, with 12 bases left between them. The CDR3 runs to 14 residues. The chain's CDR3 is CASSQVSRGNTQYF. The CDR3 DNA is TGCGCCAGCAGCCAAGTCTCGAGGGGGAATACGCAGTATTTT.

This chain joins TRBV2 and TRBJ1-6; a weak D match, TRBD1 (6 bases). Germline CDR1 is SNHLY and CDR2 is FYNNEI. The CDR3 has 16 amino acids. V was trimmed by 4 bases and J by 0 bases, leaving 10 bases between them. DNA for the CDR3: TGTGCCAGCAGTGGCAGGGGCAGCTCCTATAATTCACCCCTCCACTTT. It encodes CASSGRGSSYNSPLHF.

The J gene is TRBJ1-1, the V gene TRBV6-6; 9 bases are shared with TRBD1. This CDR3 contains 16 residues. From germline, CDR1 is MNHNY and CDR2 SVGAGI (reference sequence). V was pared by 6 bases and J by 1 base, with 9 bases of the junction left unmatched. CDR3 nucleotide sequence: TGTGCCAGCAGCACTGGACAGGGGCGGGGGAACACTGAAGCTTTCTTT. Its protein product is CASSTGQGRGNTEAFF.

The chain employs TRBV30 and TRBJ1-1, with D possibly matching TRBD1 (6 bases). In germline, CDR1 is GTSNPN, CDR2 SVGIG (reference sequence). The CDR3 loop spans 13 amino acids. V shed 1 base and J shed 4 bases, with 10 bases lying between them. The CDR3 nucleotides read TGTGCCTGGAGTGAACAGGGAAGCACTGAAGCTTTCTTT. Encoded protein: CAWSEQGSTEAFF.

V and J are TRBV18 and TRBJ2-2; the match to TRBD2 covers 13 bases. The V gene end was trimmed by 6 bases and the J gene end by 7 bases; junction bases not matched to a gene: 8. From germline, CDR1 is KGHSH and CDR2 LQKENI. The CDR3 length is 16 residues. CDR3 sequence: CASSPRTSGSIGELFF. CDR3 bases: TGTGCCAGCTCGCCAAGGACTAGCGGGAGCATCGGGGAGCTGTTTTTT.

This rearrangement joins TRBV19 to TRBJ2-7, with TRBD2 identical over 14 bases. The CDR3 has 15 residues. Trimming at V came to 8 bases and at J to 2 bases, leaving 5 bases not matched to a gene. Germline CDR1 and CDR2: LNHDA and SQIVND (reference sequence). DNA of the CDR3: TGTGCCAGTGGGACTAGCGGGAGACCCACCTACGAGCAGTACTTC. Amino acid sequence: CASGTSGRPTYEQYF.

The chain uses TRBV19 and TRBJ2-3, with 7 bases matching TRBD2. Unmatched junction bases numbered 3, after V lost 3 bases and J lost 0 bases. Germline CDR1 is LNHDA and CDR2 is SQIVND (reference sequence). This CDR3 is built from 15 residues. The CDR3 region is CASSIGSGSTDTQYF. CDR3 sequence (DNA): TGTGCCAGTAGTATCGGTAGCGGGAGCACAGATACGCAGTATTTT.

This chain joins TRBV19 and TRBJ1-3; a possible D gene is TRBD1 (5 bases). This CDR3 has 15 residues. CDR1 and CDR2 from the germline V gene are LNHDA and SQIVND (reference sequence). Trimming left V 5 bases short and J 4 bases short, with 15 bases between. The CDR3 loop is CASSWQGTAGNTIYF. The CDR3 DNA follows: TGTGCCAGTAGTTGGCAGGGTACGGCCGGAAACACCATATATTTT.

This sequence joins TRBV5-1 and TRBJ2-3; D might be TRBD2 (5 bases). This CDR3 is built from 15 residues. Deletions cut 1 base from V and 4 bases from J, with 13 bases between. From germline, CDR1 is SGHRS and CDR2 YFSETQ. CDR3 nucleotides: TGCGCCAGCAGCTTGAGAAGGCGGGCGGCAGATACGCAGTATTTT. It is translated as CASSLRRRAADTQYF.

The rearrangement uses TRBV2 and TRBJ2-7; D is possibly TRBD1 (6 bases). The CDR3 runs to 11 residues. Trimming removed 10 bases at V and 5 bases at J, with 12 bases between. In germline, CDR1 is SNHLY, CDR2 FYNNEI. The CDR3 region is CAIRTVNEQYF. As DNA, the CDR3 is TGTGCCATTAGGACAGTCAACGAGCAGTACTTC.

The chain joins TRBV7-6 to TRBJ2-5; unclear D gene. V was clipped by 5 bases and J by 5 bases, with 9 bases between them. This CDR3 region has 12 residues. CDR1 is SGHVS, CDR2 FNYEAQ, per germline. CDR3 sequence reads: CASSPRLETQYF. CDR3 bases: TGTGCCAGCAGCCCTAGACTGGAGACCCAGTACTTC. Full variable domain (remainder filled in from reference TRBV7-6 and TRBJ2-5): GAGVSQSPRYKVTKRGQDVALRCDPISGHVSLYWYRQALGQGPEFLTYFNYEAQQDKSGLPNDRFSAERPEGSISTLTIQRTEQRDSAMYRCASSPRLETQYFGPGTRLLVL.

The chain is built from TRBV7-3 and TRBJ2-1; 9 bases agree with TRBD2. Germline CDR1 is SGHTA and CDR2 is FQGTGA. The V segment lost 0 bases and the J segment 8 bases; nucleotides outside the gene matches: 8. The CDR3 is made up of 16 amino acids. The CDR3 here is CASSLTVAGGFDEQFF. The CDR3 coding sequence is TGTGCCAGCAGCTTAACGGTCGCGGGAGGGTTCGATGAGCAGTTCTTC.

The sample holds one count of this clone. This chain links TRBV5-1 with TRBJ1-1, with TRBD1 matching 9 bases. Germline CDR1 is SGHRS and CDR2 is YFSETQ. CDR3 length: 13 amino acids. Unmatched junction bases numbered 3, after V lost 4 bases and J lost 5 bases. The CDR3 region has the DNA TGCGCCAGCAGCACGGGACAGGGAACTGAAGCTTTCTTT. This gives the protein CASSTGQGTEAFF.

The chain carries TRBV28 and TRBJ2-7, with TRBD1 identical over 7 bases. J gave up 1 base and V 3 bases, and 3 bases lay outside the gene matches. The V gene's germline CDR1 is MDHEN and CDR2 SYDVKM. The CDR3 loop spans 14 amino acids. The chain's CDR3 is CASSFQGQSYEQYF. The CDR3, as DNA: TGTGCCAGCAGTTTTCAGGGACAGTCCTACGAGCAGTACTTC.

V usage is TRBV10-3 and J usage is TRBJ1-6; TRBD1 is a possible D gene (5 bases). The germline V and J ends were trimmed by 2 bases and 5 bases, with 16 bases remaining between them. CDR1 and CDR2 (germline): ENHRY, SYGVKD. CDR3 length equals 17 residues. The CDR3 sequence: CAISERARGEDNSPLHF. The CDR3 DNA is TGTGCCATCAGTGAGCGCGCTAGAGGGGAGGATAATTCACCCCTCCACTTT.

The gene calls are TRBV6-2 or TRBV6-3 and TRBJ2-5; 11 bases agree with TRBD2. The CDR3 spans 15 residues. CDR1 is MNHEY and CDR2 is SVGEGT in the germline V gene. J gave up 13 bases and V 2 bases, and 12 bases lay outside the gene matches. CDR3 amino acids: CASSYGLAGGLLRYF. DNA for the CDR3: TGTGCCAGCAGTTACGGGCTAGCGGGAGGTCTATTAAGGTACTTC.

This CDR3 reads CASSPRGEGHQPQHF. The CDR3 region has the DNA TGTGCCAGCAGTCCCCGGGGGGAGGGACATCAGCCCCAGCATTTT. The chain combines TRBV28 with TRBJ1-5; weak D call: TRBD1 (5 bases). The germline V gene has CDR1 MDHEN and CDR2 SYDVKM. This CDR3 comprises 15 residues. The V gene lost 5 bases and the J gene lost 5 bases, with 16 bases spanning the gap.

This chain uses TRBV7-3 with TRBJ2-5, with D maybe TRBD2 (6 bases). The CDR3 is 13 residues long. Germline V gene sequence: CDR1 SGHTA, CDR2 FQGTGA. V was cut by 4 bases and J by 1 base, with 7 bases left in between. CDR3 protein: CASSSGSQETQYF. The DNA for the CDR3 is TGTGCCAGCAGCTCCGGGAGCCAAGAGACCCAGTACTTC.

The chain joins TRBV4-2 to TRBJ2-1, with 10 bases identical to TRBD2. Unmatched junction bases numbered 4, after V lost 1 base and J lost 7 bases. This CDR3 has 15 amino acids. CDR1 is LGHNA and CDR2 is YNFKEQ in the germline V gene. The CDR3 DNA reads as TGTGCCAGCAGCCAAGGGACTAGCGGAGAGAATGAGCAGTTCTTC. It translates to CASSQGTSGENEQFF.